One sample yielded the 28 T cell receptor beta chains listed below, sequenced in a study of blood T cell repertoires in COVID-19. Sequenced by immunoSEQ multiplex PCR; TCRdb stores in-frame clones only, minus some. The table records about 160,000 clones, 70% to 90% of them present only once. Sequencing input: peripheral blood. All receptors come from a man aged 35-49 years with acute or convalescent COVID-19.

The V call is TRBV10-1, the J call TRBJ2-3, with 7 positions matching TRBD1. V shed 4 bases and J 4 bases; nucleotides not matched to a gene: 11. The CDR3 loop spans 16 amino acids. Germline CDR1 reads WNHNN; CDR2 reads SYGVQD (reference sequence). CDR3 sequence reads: CASSGQGISGSDTQYF. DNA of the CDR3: TGCGCCAGCAGTGGACAGGGAATCTCGGGGTCAGATACGCAGTATTTT.

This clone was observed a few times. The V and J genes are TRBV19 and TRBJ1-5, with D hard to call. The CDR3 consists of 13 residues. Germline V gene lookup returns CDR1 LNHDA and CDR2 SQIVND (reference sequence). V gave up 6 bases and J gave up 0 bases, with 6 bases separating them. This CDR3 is CASSTSSNQPQHF. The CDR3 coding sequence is TGTGCCAGTAGCACATCTAGCAATCAGCCCCAGCATTTT.

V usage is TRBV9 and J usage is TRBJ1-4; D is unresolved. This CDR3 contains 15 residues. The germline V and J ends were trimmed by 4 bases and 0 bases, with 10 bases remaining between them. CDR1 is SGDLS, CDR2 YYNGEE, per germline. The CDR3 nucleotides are TGTGCCAGCAGCCCCGACGGGGCAACTAATGAAAAACTGTTTTTT. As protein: CASSPDGATNEKLFF.

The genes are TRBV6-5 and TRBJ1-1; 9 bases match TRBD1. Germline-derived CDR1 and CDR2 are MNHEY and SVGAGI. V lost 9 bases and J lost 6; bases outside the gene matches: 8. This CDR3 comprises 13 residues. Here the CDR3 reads CASWTGDFPEAFF. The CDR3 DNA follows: TGTGCCAGTTGGACAGGGGATTTTCCTGAAGCTTTCTTT.

This CDR3 reads CAWSVQENQPQHF. The CDR3 DNA reads TGTGCCTGGAGCGTACAGGAAAATCAGCCCCAGCATTTT. The V call is TRBV30, the J call TRBJ1-5, with D maybe TRBD1 (5 bases). This CDR3 is 13 amino acids long. CDR1 is GTSNPN, CDR2 SVGIG, per germline (reference sequence). V lost 3 bases and J 4 bases, leaving 10 bases between the germline ends.

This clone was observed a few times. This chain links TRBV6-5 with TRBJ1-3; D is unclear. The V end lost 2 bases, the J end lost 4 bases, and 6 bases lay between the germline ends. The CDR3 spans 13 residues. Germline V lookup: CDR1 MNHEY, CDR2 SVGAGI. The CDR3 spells CASSYEGGNTIYF. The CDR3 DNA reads TGTGCCAGCAGTTACGAGGGAGGAAACACCATATATTTT.

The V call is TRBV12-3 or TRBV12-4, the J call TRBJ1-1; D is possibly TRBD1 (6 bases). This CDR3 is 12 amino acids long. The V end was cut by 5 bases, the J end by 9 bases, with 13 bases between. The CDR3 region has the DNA TGTGCCAGCAGTCCCCAGGGGTTCAAAGCTTTCTTT. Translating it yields CASSPQGFKAFF.

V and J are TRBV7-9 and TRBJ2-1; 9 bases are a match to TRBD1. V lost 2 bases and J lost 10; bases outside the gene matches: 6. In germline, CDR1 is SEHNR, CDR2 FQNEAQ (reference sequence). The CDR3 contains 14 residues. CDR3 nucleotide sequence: TGTGCCAGCAGCTTACAACAGGGGGCTCAGGAGCAGTTCTTC. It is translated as CASSLQQGAQEQFF.

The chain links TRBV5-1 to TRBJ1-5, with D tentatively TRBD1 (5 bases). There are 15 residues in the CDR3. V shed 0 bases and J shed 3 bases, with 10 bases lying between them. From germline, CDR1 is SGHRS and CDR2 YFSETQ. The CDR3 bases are TGCGCCAGCAGCTTGGATTCCAGGGACAATCAGCCCCAGCATTTT. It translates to CASSLDSRDNQPQHF. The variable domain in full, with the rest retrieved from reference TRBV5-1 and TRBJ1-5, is KAGVTQTPRYLIKTRGQQVTLSCSPISGHRSVSWYQQTPGQGLQFLFEYFSETQRNKGNFPGRFSGRQFSNSRSEMNVSTLELGDSALYLCASSLDSRDNQPQHFGDGTRLSIL.

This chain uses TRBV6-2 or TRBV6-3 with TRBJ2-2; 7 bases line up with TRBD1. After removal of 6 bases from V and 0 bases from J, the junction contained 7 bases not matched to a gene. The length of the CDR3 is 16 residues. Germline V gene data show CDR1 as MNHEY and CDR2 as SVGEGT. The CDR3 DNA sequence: TGTGCCAGCAGCCCTCCCGGGACAGCGAACACCGGGGAGCTGTTTTTT. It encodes CASSPPGTANTGELFF.

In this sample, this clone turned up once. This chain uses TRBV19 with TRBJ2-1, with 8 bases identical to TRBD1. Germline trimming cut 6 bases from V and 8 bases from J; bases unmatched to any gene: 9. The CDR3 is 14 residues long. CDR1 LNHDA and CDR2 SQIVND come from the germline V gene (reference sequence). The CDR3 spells CASRARTGSDEQFF. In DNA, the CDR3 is TGTGCCAGTAGGGCCCGGACAGGGAGTGATGAGCAGTTCTTC.

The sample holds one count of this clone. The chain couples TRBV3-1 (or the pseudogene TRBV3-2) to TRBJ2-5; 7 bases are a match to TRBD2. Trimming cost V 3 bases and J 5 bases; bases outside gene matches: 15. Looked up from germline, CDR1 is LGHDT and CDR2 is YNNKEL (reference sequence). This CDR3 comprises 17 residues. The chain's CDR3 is CASSQLGVGSSGETQYF. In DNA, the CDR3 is TGTGCCAGCAGCCAGTTAGGTGTGGGGAGTAGCGGGGAGACCCAGTACTTC.

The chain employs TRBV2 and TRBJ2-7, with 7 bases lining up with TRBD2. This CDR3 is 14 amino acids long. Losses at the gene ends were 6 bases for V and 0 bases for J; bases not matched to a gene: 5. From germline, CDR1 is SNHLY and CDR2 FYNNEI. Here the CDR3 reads CASRSKRDSYEQYF. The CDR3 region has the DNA TGTGCCAGCAGGTCTAAGCGGGACTCCTACGAGCAGTACTTC.

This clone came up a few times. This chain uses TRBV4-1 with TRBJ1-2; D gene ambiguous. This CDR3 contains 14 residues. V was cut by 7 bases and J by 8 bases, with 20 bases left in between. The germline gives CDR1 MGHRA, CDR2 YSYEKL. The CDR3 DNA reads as TGCGCCAGCACCATTACCCCCGGGGTTTACGGCTACACCTTC. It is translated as CASTITPGVYGYTF.

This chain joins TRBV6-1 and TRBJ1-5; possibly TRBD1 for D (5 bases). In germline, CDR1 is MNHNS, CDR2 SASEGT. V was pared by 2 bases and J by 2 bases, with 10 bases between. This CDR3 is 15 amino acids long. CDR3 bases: TGTGCCAGCAGTGAATTGACAGCCGGCAATCAGCCCCAGCATTTT. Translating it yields CASSELTAGNQPQHF.

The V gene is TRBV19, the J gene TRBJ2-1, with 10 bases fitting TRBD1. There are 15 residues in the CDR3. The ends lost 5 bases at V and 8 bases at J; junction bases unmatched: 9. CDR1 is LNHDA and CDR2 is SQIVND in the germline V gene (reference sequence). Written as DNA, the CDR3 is TGTGCCAGTAGTTCTGGACAGGGGGTTACGGATGAGCAGTTCTTC. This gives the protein CASSSGQGVTDEQFF.

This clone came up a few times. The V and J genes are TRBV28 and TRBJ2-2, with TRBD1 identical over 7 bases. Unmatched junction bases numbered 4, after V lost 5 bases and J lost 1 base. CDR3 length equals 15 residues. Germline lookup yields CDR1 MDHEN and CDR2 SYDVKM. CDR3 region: CASSRDSLNTGELFF. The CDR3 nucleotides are TGTGCCAGCAGTAGGGACAGCCTGAACACCGGGGAGCTGTTTTTT.

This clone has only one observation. The CDR3 protein is CASSPDPGFGELFF. The CDR3 DNA is TGCGCCAGCAGCCCAGACCCCGGGTTCGGGGAGCTGTTTTTT. The chain links TRBV5-1 to TRBJ2-2; D ambiguous. Germline V lookup: CDR1 SGHRS, CDR2 YFSETQ. The germline V and J ends were trimmed by 4 bases and 7 bases, with 14 bases remaining between them. This CDR3 has 14 amino acids.

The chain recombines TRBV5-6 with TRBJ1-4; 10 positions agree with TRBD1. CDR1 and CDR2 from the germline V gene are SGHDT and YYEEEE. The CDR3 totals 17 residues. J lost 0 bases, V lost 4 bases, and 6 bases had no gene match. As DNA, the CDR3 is TGTGCCAGCAGCCCCCGGGACAGGGGAACAACTAATGAAAAACTGTTTTTT. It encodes CASSPRDRGTTNEKLFF. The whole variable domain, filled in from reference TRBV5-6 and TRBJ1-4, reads DAGVTQSPTHLIKTRGQQVTLRCSPKSGHDTVSWYQQALGQGPQFIFQYYEEEERQRGNFPDRFSGHQFPNYSSELNVNALLLGDSALYLCASSPRDRGTTNEKLFFGSGTQLSVL.

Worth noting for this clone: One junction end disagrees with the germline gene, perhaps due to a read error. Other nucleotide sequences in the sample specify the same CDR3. The CDR3: CASSYDRARQPQHF. CDR3 coding DNA: TGTGCCAGCAGTTACGACAGGGCGCGACAGCCCCAGCATTTC. V is TRBV6-2 or TRBV6-3 and J is TRBJ1-5, with 7 bases identical to TRBD1. The CDR3 has 14 residues. CDR1 is MNHEY, CDR2 SVGEGT, per germline.

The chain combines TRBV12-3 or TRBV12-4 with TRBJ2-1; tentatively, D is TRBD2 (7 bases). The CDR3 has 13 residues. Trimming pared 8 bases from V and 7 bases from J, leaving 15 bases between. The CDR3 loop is CASAIGGGNEQFF. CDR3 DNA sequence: TGTGCCAGCGCCATAGGGGGAGGGAATGAGCAGTTCTTC.

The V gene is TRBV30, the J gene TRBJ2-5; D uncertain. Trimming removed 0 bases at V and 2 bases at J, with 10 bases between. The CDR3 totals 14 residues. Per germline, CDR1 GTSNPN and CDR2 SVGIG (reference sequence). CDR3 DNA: TGTGCCTGGAGTGTAAGACTTTTGCAAGAGACCCAGTACTTC. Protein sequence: CAWSVRLLQETQYF.

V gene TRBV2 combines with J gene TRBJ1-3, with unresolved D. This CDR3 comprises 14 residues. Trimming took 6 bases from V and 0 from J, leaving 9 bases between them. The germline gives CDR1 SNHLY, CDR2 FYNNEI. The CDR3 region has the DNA TGTGCCAGCAGGGACTTAAGCTCTGGAAACACCATATATTTT. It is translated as CASRDLSSGNTIYF. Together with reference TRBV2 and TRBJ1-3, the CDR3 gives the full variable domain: EPEVTQTPSHQVTQMGQEVILRCVPISNHLYFYWYRQILGQKVEFLVSFYNNEISEKSEIFDDQFSVERPDGSNFTLKIRSTKLEDSAMYFCASRDLSSGNTIYFGEGSWLTVV.

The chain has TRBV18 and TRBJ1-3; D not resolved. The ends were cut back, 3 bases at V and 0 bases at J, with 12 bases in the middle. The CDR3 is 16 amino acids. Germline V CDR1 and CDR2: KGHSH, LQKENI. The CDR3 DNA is TGTGCCAGCTCACCTTCGGTCCCAAGCTCTGGAAACACCATATATTTT. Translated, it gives CASSPSVPSSGNTIYF.

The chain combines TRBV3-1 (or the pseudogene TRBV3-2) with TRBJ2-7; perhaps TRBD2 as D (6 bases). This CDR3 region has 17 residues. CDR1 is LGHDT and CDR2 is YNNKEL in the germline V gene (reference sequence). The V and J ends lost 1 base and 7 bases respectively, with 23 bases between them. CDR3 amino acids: CASSQVGGTGPLREQYF. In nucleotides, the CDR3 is TGTGCCAGCAGCCAAGTAGGAGGGACCGGACCACTACGTGAGCAGTACTTC.

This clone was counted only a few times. The CDR3 nucleotides read TGTGCCAGCAGTTTTGATTCCAGGGGAGGCTACACCTTC. Translated, it gives CASSFDSRGGYTF. The J gene is TRBJ1-2, the V gene TRBV27; the D gene is possibly TRBD1 (6 bases). V gave up 3 bases and J gave up 8 bases, with 13 bases separating them. The CDR3 sequence is 13 residues long. CDR1 MNHEY and CDR2 SMNVEV come from the germline V gene (reference sequence).

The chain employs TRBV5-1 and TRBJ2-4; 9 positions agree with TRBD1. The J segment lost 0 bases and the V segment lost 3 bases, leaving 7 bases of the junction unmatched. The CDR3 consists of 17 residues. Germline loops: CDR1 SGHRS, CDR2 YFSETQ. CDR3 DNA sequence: TGCGCCAGCAGCTCAGACACAGGGGGCAAAGCCAAAAACATTCAGTACTTC. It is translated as CASSSDTGGKAKNIQYF.

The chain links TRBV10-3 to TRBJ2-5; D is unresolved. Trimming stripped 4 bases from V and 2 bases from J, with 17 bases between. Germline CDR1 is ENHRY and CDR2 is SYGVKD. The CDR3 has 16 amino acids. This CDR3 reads CAISVIPRQSQETQYF. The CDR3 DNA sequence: TGTGCCATCAGTGTGATCCCCCGCCAGTCACAAGAGACCCAGTACTTC.